Listed below are T cell receptor beta chains from one sample, sequenced in a study of patients and donors after allogeneic stem cell transplantation. In TCRdb, the RT-PCR reads were re-called with MiXCR into one record per CDR3 protein. The table records hundreds of thousands of distinct CDR3 sequences, roughly 17% of them present only once. Sequences were obtained from blood, either unsorted or a sorted T cell fraction (not recorded which). The receptors originated from a human donor who was either an allogeneic HSCT recipient or a stem cell or donor lymphocyte infusion donor (not recorded which). It is not recorded whose cells these are; they may come from a transplant donor. Each CDR3 is given with its conserved first and last residue. A D gene is named only where the DNA matches it firmly. Not every row has a clone size; where given, it reads once, few, many or a size class.

V gene	D gene	clone size	J gene	CDR3 length	CDR3 protein	CDR3 DNA
TRBV6-1	TRBD2	NA	TRBJ2-5	16	CASSRTSGRAQETQYF	TGTGCCAGCAGTAGGACTAGCGGGAGGGCCCAAGAGACCCAGTACTTC
TRBV5-1	NA	NA	TRBJ1-2	14	CASSLARPWDGYTF	TGCGCCAGCAGCTTGGCCAGGCCGTGGGATGGCTACACCTTC
TRBV6-1	NA	NA	TRBJ1-6	14	CASKLAGQGSPLHF	TGTGCCAGCAAACTAGCGGGCCAGGGTTCACCCCTCCACTTT
TRBV7-2	NA	NA	TRBJ1-1	12	CASSLLSTEAFF	TGTGCCAGCAGCTTGCTGTCCACTGAAGCTTTCTTT
TRBV12-5	NA	few	TRBJ2-7	12	CASGFYTYEQYF	TGTGCTAGTGGTTTCTATACCTACGAGCAGTACTTC
TRBV20-1	NA	few	TRBJ2-7	13	CSASGQGGIEQYF	TGCAGTGCTAGTGGTCAGGGGGGGATCGAGCAGTACTTC
TRBV28	NA	once	TRBJ2-1	13	CASSLYMGNEQFF	TGTGCCAGCAGTTTGTACATGGGCAATGAGCAGTTCTTC
TRBV11-3	NA	NA	TRBJ2-3	14	CASSLGYSTDTQYF	TGTGCCAGCAGCTTGGGCTATAGCACAGATACGCAGTATTTT
TRBV10-3	NA	many	TRBJ2-6	15	CAISEHSSGANVLTF	TGTGCCATCAGTGAGCATAGCTCTGGGGCCAACGTCCTGACTTTC
TRBV20-1	NA	NA	TRBJ1-1	13	CSASPGRNTEAFF	TGCAGTGCTAGTCCCGGGAGGAACACTGAAGCTTTCTTT
TRBV6-2/TRBV6-3	TRBD2	NA	TRBJ2-1	16	CASSKHPGLVPHEQFF	TGTGCCAGCAGTAAACACCCGGGACTAGTTCCCCATGAGCAGTTCTTC
TRBV13	TRBD2	NA	TRBJ2-3	16	CASSLSGGASTDTQYF	TGTGCCAGCAGCTTGAGCGGGGGGGCGTCGACAGATACGCAGTATTTT
TRBV25-1	NA	few	TRBJ1-3	13	CASSDAAGNTIYF	TGTGCCAGCAGTGACGCAGCTGGAAACACCATATATTTT
TRBV6-5	NA	few	TRBJ2-7	16	CASSYFELTSTYEQYF	TGTGCCAGCAGTTACTTCGAACTGACCTCAACCTACGAGCAGTACTTC
TRBV6-4	NA	few	TRBJ1-1	17	CASEMSRERGVNTEAFF	TGTGCCAGCGAAATGTCCAGGGAGAGGGGGGTGAACACTGAAGCTTTCTTT
TRBV11-2	NA	NA	TRBJ1-2	17	CASSLSVIEGSRNGYTF	TGTGCCAGCAGCTTAAGTGTCATCGAGGGGAGCCGCAATGGCTACACCTTC
TRBV18	NA	NA	TRBJ2-4	15	CASSPEAGARNIQYF	TGTGCCAGCTCACCTGAGGCGGGGGCGAGGAACATTCAGTACTTC
TRBV2	TRBD1	NA	TRBJ2-5	16	CASSDGTGGFLETQYF	TGTGCCAGCAGTGACGGGACAGGGGGCTTCTTGGAGACCCAGTACTTC
TRBV6-2/TRBV6-3	TRBD2	NA	TRBJ2-2	16	CASTRHSGRSPGELFF	TGTGCCAGCACCAGACATAGCGGGAGGTCCCCCGGGGAGCTGTTTTTT
TRBV25-1	NA	many	TRBJ1-6	13	CASTGRNNSPLHF	TGTGCCAGCACGGGCCGCAATAATTCACCCCTCCACTTT
TRBV9	NA	few	TRBJ2-7	14	CASSSKGGAREQYF	TGTGCCAGCAGCTCCAAGGGTGGGGCTAGGGAGCAGTACTTC
TRBV7-8	NA	few	TRBJ1-2	16	CASSLKGVGTGYGYTF	TGTGCCAGCAGCTTAAAAGGAGTCGGGACTGGCTATGGCTACACCTTC
TRBV5-6	TRBD2	NA	TRBJ2-5	14	CASSFSGGQETQYF	TGTGCCAGCAGCTTTAGCGGGGGGCAAGAGACCCAGTACTTC
TRBV12-3/TRBV12-4	NA	few	TRBJ2-7	13	CASGTQAIHEQYF	TGTGCCAGCGGGACCCAAGCGATTCACGAGCAGTACTTC
TRBV7-6	TRBD2	NA	TRBJ2-3	16	CASSLVAGGLADTQYF	TGTGCCAGCAGCTTAGTAGCGGGGGGGCTCGCAGATACGCAGTATTTT
TRBV21-1	NA	NA	TRBJ1-4	17	CASSPPGHRSSNEKLFF	TGTGCCAGCAGCCCCCCCGGGCACAGGAGTTCTAATGAAAAACTGTTTTTT
TRBV27	TRBD1	few	TRBJ1-5	16	CASSSGTGVSNQPQHF	TGTGCCAGCAGTTCAGGGACAGGGGTTAGCAATCAGCCCCAGCATTTT
TRBV9	NA	once	TRBJ2-7	13	CASSYFPNYEQYF	TGTGCCAGCAGCTACTTCCCCAACTACGAGCAGTACTTC
TRBV30	NA	NA	TRBJ1-2	13	CAGSLGVSYGYTF	TGTGCCGGATCATTAGGGGTATCGTATGGCTACACCTTC
TRBV20-1	NA	NA	TRBJ1-1	15	CSARDLGRVGTEAFF	TGCAGTGCTAGAGATCTGGGTAGGGTGGGCACTGAAGCTTTCTTT
TRBV20-1	TRBD1	few	TRBJ1-1	13	CSARETGGTEAFF	TGCAGTGCTAGAGAGACAGGGGGGACTGAAGCTTTCTTT
TRBV29-1	NA	few	TRBJ2-7	11	CSVGWGYEQYF	TGCAGCGTTGGGTGGGGCTACGAGCAGTACTTC
TRBV12-3/TRBV12-4	NA	few	TRBJ1-3	18	CASSLVRADPILGNTIYF	TGTGCCAGCAGTTTGGTCCGGGCCGACCCTATCCTTGGAAACACCATATATTTT
TRBV11-3	NA	NA	TRBJ2-1	16	CASSLDRAGAYNEQFF	TGTGCCAGCAGCTTAGATAGGGCTGGCGCCTACAATGAGCAGTTCTTC
TRBV11-2	TRBD2	few	TRBJ2-2	18	CASSSRTSGGAGTGELFF	TGTGCCAGCAGCTCAAGGACTAGCGGGGGGGCGGGCACCGGGGAGCTGTTTTTT
TRBV3-1	NA	NA	TRBJ2-3	16	CASSQDIGSWADTQYF	TGTGCCAGCAGCCAAGACATAGGGAGTTGGGCAGATACGCAGTATTTT
TRBV4-3	NA	NA	TRBJ1-2	14	CASSQEQPSYGYTF	TGCGCCAGCAGCCAAGAACAGCCTTCCTATGGCTACACCTTC
TRBV6-2/TRBV6-3	TRBD2	NA	TRBJ2-7	17	CASSRGLAGGPSYEQYF	TGTGCCAGCAGTCGAGGACTAGCGGGAGGCCCTTCCTACGAGCAGTACTTC
TRBV18	TRBD1	few	TRBJ2-3	14	CASSPTGGYHTQYF	TGTGCCAGCTCACCAACAGGGGGCTACCATACGCAGTATTTT
TRBV30	NA	few	TRBJ1-1	13	CAWNRGGWGEAFF	TGTGCCTGGAATCGGGGAGGTTGGGGCGAAGCTTTCTTT
TRBV6-5	NA	NA	TRBJ2-1	17	CASSSAPGGSENNEQFF	TGTGCCAGCAGTTCCGCCCCTGGGGGTTCGGAAAACAATGAGCAGTTCTTC
TRBV11-2	NA	few	TRBJ2-1	16	CASSPSLSKWGNEQFF	TGTGCCAGCAGCCCTTCCCTCAGCAAGTGGGGCAATGAGCAGTTCTTC
TRBV6-6	NA	NA	TRBJ2-7	12	CASRAGTSDQYF	TGTGCCAGCAGAGCCGGGACCTCCGACCAGTACTTC
TRBV29-1	TRBD1	NA	TRBJ1-2	11	CSVPGGYGYTF	TGCAGCGTTCCAGGGGGCTATGGCTACACCTTC
TRBV7-9	TRBD2	NA	TRBJ2-3	15	CASSSTSGHTDTQYF	TGTGCCAGCAGCTCCACTAGCGGGCACACAGATACGCAGTATTTT
TRBV25-1	NA	few	TRBJ1-1	13	CASSERGNTEAFF	TGTGCCAGCAGTGAACGTGGGAACACTGAAGCTTTCTTT
TRBV12-3/TRBV12-4	NA	few	TRBJ2-2	14	CASTRGRATGELFF	TGTGCCAGCACCCGGGGCAGGGCGACCGGGGAGCTGTTTTTT
TRBV6-5	TRBD1	NA	TRBJ2-1	14	CASSYIGDRAFLFF	TGTGCCAGCAGTTATATCGGGGACAGGGCATTTCTGTTCTTC
TRBV28	NA	NA	TRBJ2-1	15	CASSSPGLGPGEQFF	TGTGCCAGCAGTTCACCCGGCCTTGGACCCGGGGAGCAGTTCTTC